A single sample is the source of the 25 T cell receptor beta chains below, sequenced in a study of shared clonotypes between healthy human individuals (dated by TCRdb to the early 2020s). Receptor amplification or capture employed the immunoSEQ multiplex PCR assay. TCRdb took this table from immuneACCESS and kept in-frame rearrangements with V and J called. Such tables lack part of the clones; where checked against another copy, unresolved V genes explain under half of the gap, and the rest is unexplained. The sample data list 2 million or so clones, and roughly 95% of these were observed just once. The ten most abundant clones make up 0.1% to 0.15% of the sample. Material: naive CD4+ T cells sorted from blood. The sample's cell subset or site label, in plain terms: CD45RA+ positively selected. These receptors were taken from a man between 18 and 29 years old in good health.

The rearrangement joins TRBV18 to TRBJ1-1; D is unresolved. Germline CDR1 reads KGHSH; CDR2 reads LQKENI. This CDR3 contains 13 residues. V was shortened by 3 bases and J by 5 bases, with 10 bases between the two germline ends. The CDR3 DNA sequence: TGTGCCAGCTCACCGACATTCCTTACTGAAGCTTTCTTT. Amino acids: CASSPTFLTEAFF.

The chain employs TRBV19 and TRBJ1-1, with a tentative D call TRBD1 (5 bases). From germline, CDR1 is LNHDA and CDR2 SQIVND (reference sequence). V dropped 10 bases and J dropped 4 bases, with 19 bases sitting between them. This CDR3 spans 14 amino acids. CDR3 residues: CATRSWGGGTEAFF. Here the CDR3 DNA reads TGTGCCACCCGATCTTGGGGCGGGGGCACTGAAGCTTTCTTT.

The chain joins TRBV25-1 to TRBJ2-7, with TRBD1 as a possible D gene (6 bases). Per the germline V gene, CDR1 is MGHDK and CDR2 is SYGVNS. The CDR3 length is 14 residues. The V gene lost 5 bases and the J gene lost 7 bases, with 18 bases spanning the gap. The CDR3 is CASSPSTGPGEQYF. CDR3 nucleotide sequence: TGTGCCAGCAGTCCTTCGACAGGCCCCGGGGAGCAGTACTTC.

The chain uses TRBV27 and TRBJ2-4; D remains ambiguous. CDR1 is MNHEY, CDR2 SMNVEV, per germline (reference sequence). This CDR3 is built from 15 residues. Trimming took 3 bases from V and 0 from J, leaving 9 bases between them. CDR3 region: CASSLGGIAKNIQYF. DNA of the CDR3: TGTGCCAGCAGTTTGGGTGGGATAGCCAAAAACATTCAGTACTTC.

V gene TRBV10-3 combines with J gene TRBJ2-7; D is perhaps TRBD2 (5 bases). The CDR3 is 13 amino acids. The ends were cut back, 0 bases at V and 6 bases at J, with 9 bases in the middle. The germline V gene has CDR1 ENHRY and CDR2 SYGVKD. The CDR3 region is CAISESRGGEQYF. Written as DNA, the CDR3 is TGTGCCATCAGTGAGTCCCGGGGTGGCGAGCAGTACTTC.

This sequence joins TRBV5-1 and TRBJ1-5; D is unclear. The CDR3 is made up of 16 amino acids. Germline V CDR1 and CDR2: SGHRS, YFSETQ. V lost 1 base and J lost 3, with 14 bases in between. The CDR3 protein is CASSLSPSEANQPQHF. As DNA, the CDR3 is TGCGCCAGCAGCTTGTCTCCTAGTGAGGCCAATCAGCCCCAGCATTTT.

CDR3 protein: CASSLDGRGAETQYF. CDR3 DNA sequence: TGTGCCAGCAGCTTAGACGGGAGGGGGGCGGAGACCCAGTACTTC. This chain links TRBV11-2 with TRBJ2-5; 8 bases are a match to TRBD2. The J segment lost 5 bases and the V segment lost 0 bases, leaving 5 bases of the junction unmatched. Looked up from germline, CDR1 is SGHAT and CDR2 is FQNNGV. There are 15 residues in the CDR3.

The chain has TRBV5-6 and TRBJ2-7; no clear D gene. V was shortened by 0 bases and J by 0 bases, with 13 bases between the two germline ends. The CDR3 contains 16 residues. Germline CDR1 and CDR2: SGHDT and YYEEEE. The CDR3 DNA reads as TGTGCCAGCAGCTTGGCCCAGGACGGCAGCTCCTACGAGCAGTACTTC. Its translation: CASSLAQDGSSYEQYF.

This rearrangement joins TRBV28 to TRBJ2-1; D perhaps matches TRBD2 (5 bases). The CDR3 extends over 15 amino acids. The V end was cut by 3 bases, the J end by 4 bases, with 13 bases between. CDR1 and CDR2 (germline): MDHEN, SYDVKM. DNA for the CDR3: TGTGCCAGCAGTTTTAATGGCGGGCCATACAATGAGCAGTTCTTC. Translated: CASSFNGGPYNEQFF.

This clone has just one count. The chain's CDR3 is CASSQGGLAGGPGETQYF. CDR3 nucleotide sequence: TGCGCCAGCAGCCAAGGGGGACTAGCGGGAGGGCCAGGGGAGACCCAGTACTTC. The chain couples TRBV4-1 to TRBJ2-5; 16 bases are shared with TRBD2. The CDR3 loop spans 18 amino acids. Germline CDR1 MGHRA, CDR2 YSYEKL. The junction had 7 bases not matched to a gene; V was cut back by 1 base and J by 5 bases.

This clone was seen just once. The chain is built from TRBV25-1 and TRBJ2-2, with D perhaps TRBD2 (5 bases). The CDR3 runs 13 residues. V lost 1 base, J lost 10 bases, and 10 bases lay in between. Germline V gene data show CDR1 as MGHDK and CDR2 as SYGVNS. The CDR3 here is CASSELQRSELFF. The CDR3 DNA sequence: TGTGCCAGCAGTGAATTGCAGCGGTCGGAGCTGTTTTTT.

This chain joins TRBV5-4 and TRBJ2-7; 8 bases agree with TRBD1. With V trimmed by 4 bases and J by 3 bases, 9 bases remained unmatched. The germline CDR1 and CDR2 sequences are SGHNT and YYREEE (reference sequence). There are 15 residues in the CDR3. The CDR3: CASSERKQGGYEQYF. The CDR3 DNA is TGTGCCAGCAGCGAGAGAAAACAGGGGGGCTACGAGCAGTACTTC.

Written as DNA, the CDR3 is TGTGCCAGCAGCTTAGATGTCGGGACAGTAGGCACTGAAGCTTTCTTT. Translating gives CASSLDVGTVGTEAFF. The chain joins TRBV7-9 to TRBJ1-1, with TRBD1 identical over 7 bases. This CDR3 is 16 amino acids long. The V segment lost 1 base and the J segment 4 bases; nucleotides outside the gene matches: 9. Germline V gene lookup returns CDR1 SEHNR and CDR2 FQNEAQ (reference sequence).

This chain connects TRBV2 to TRBJ1-4, with D maybe TRBD1 (5 bases). V dropped 2 bases and J dropped 8 bases, with 18 bases sitting between them. CDR3 length: 16 residues. Germline lookup yields CDR1 SNHLY and CDR2 FYNNEI. CDR3 protein: CASSEPGLGKGEKLFF. In DNA form, the CDR3 reads TGTGCCAGCAGTGAACCGGGTTTAGGGAAGGGGGAAAAACTGTTTTTT. Supplemented by reference TRBV2 and TRBJ1-4, the full variable domain reads EPEVTQTPSHQVTQMGQEVILRCVPISNHLYFYWYRQILGQKVEFLVSFYNNEISEKSEIFDDQFSVERPDGSNFTLKIRSTKLEDSAMYFCASSEPGLGKGEKLFFGSGTQLSVL.

A few counts support this clone. This CDR3 is CSVEAGQLRHGAFF. As DNA, the CDR3 is TGCAGCGTTGAAGCCGGACAGCTGCGACATGGAGCTTTCTTT. The V call is TRBV29-1, the J call TRBJ1-1, with a weak D call TRBD1 (6 bases). CDR1 and CDR2 from the germline V gene are SQVTM and ANQGSEA. Trimming took 1 base from V and 10 from J, leaving 19 bases between them. This CDR3 is built from 14 residues.

The rearrangement links TRBV19 to TRBJ1-2; 10 bases map to TRBD1. The CDR3 loop spans 15 amino acids. The junction had 11 bases not matched to a gene; V was cut back by 11 bases and J by 2 bases. The germline gives CDR1 LNHDA, CDR2 SQIVND (reference sequence). CDR3 sequence: CALGTGDEKNYGYTF. CDR3 coding DNA: TGTGCCCTAGGGACAGGGGACGAAAAAAACTATGGCTACACCTTC.

V and J are TRBV7-9 and TRBJ2-7, with 10 bases identical to TRBD1. The CDR3 totals 15 residues. Trimming removed 5 bases from V and 4 bases from J; junction bases left unmatched: 8. CDR1 and CDR2 (germline): SEHNR, FQNEAQ (reference sequence). Written as DNA, the CDR3 is TGTGCCAGCAGCCGGTCCGGGACAGGGGTTTACGAGCAGTACTTC. Protein sequence: CASSRSGTGVYEQYF.

The V gene is TRBV5-8, the J gene TRBJ2-7; 12 bases map to TRBD2. Germline V gene data show CDR1 as SGHTS and CDR2 as YDEGEE. With 5 bases clipped from V and 3 bases from J, the junction kept 6 bases outside the gene matches. The length of the CDR3 is 15 residues. This CDR3 reads CASSLTSGGNYEQYF. Here the CDR3 DNA reads TGTGCCAGCAGTCTTACTAGCGGGGGGAACTACGAGCAGTACTTC.

The chain recombines TRBV10-1 with TRBJ1-5, with no clear D. The CDR3 consists of 14 residues. V was cut by 6 bases and J by 5 bases, with 14 bases left in between. Per the germline V gene, CDR1 is WNHNN and CDR2 is SYGVQD (reference sequence). Here the CDR3 reads CASSPPGFHQPQHF. Here the CDR3 DNA reads TGCGCCAGCAGCCCCCCCGGGTTTCATCAGCCCCAGCATTTT.

V usage is TRBV19 and J usage is TRBJ1-4, with a possible D match to TRBD1 (5 bases). The CDR3 is 16 residues long. Deletions cut 5 bases from V and 5 bases from J, with 18 bases between. CDR1 LNHDA and CDR2 SQIVND come from the germline V gene (reference sequence). The CDR3 loop is CASSPLGTQENEKLFF. CDR3 coding DNA: TGTGCCAGTAGTCCCCTGGGGACCCAGGAAAATGAAAAACTGTTTTTT. The whole variable domain, remainder taken from reference TRBV19 and TRBJ1-4, is DGGITQSPKYLFRKEGQNVTLSCEQNLNHDAMYWYRQDPGQGLRLIYYSQIVNDFQKGDIAEGYSVSREKKESFPLTVTSAQKNPTAFYLCASSPLGTQENEKLFFGSGTQLSVL.

The chain uses TRBV7-2 and TRBJ2-4, with a tentative D call TRBD1 (5 bases). Germline V gene lookup returns CDR1 SGHTA and CDR2 FQGNSA. Trimming shortened V by 3 bases and J by 8 bases, and 14 bases separated the two germline ends. The CDR3 is made up of 14 amino acids. CDR3 in DNA: TGTGCCAGCAGCTTCCTGCCAGGGCCGGACATTCAGTACTTC. Its protein product is CASSFLPGPDIQYF.

The V gene is TRBV7-9, the J gene TRBJ2-5, with D maybe TRBD2 (6 bases). The CDR3 has 14 amino acids. Trimming pared 3 bases from V and 2 bases from J, leaving 10 bases between. Germline V gives CDR1 SEHNR, CDR2 FQNEAQ (reference sequence). As DNA, the CDR3 is TGTGCCAGCAGCTTTAGCGCGGGGCAAGAGACCCAGTACTTC. Translating gives CASSFSAGQETQYF.

The gene calls are TRBV5-4 and TRBJ2-7, with TRBD2 matching 7 bases. V trimming: 2 bases; J trimming: 3 bases; junction bases outside the gene matches: 5. CDR1 is SGHNT, CDR2 YYREEE, per germline (reference sequence). The CDR3 extends over 14 amino acids. CDR3 sequence (DNA): TGTGCCAGCAGCTTTGTGGCGGGGGACTACGAGCAGTACTTC. Its protein product is CASSFVAGDYEQYF.

This clone has more than one count but fewer than ten. The chain has TRBV2 and TRBJ1-6; tentative D call: TRBD1 (5 bases). The germline V gene encodes CDR1 SNHLY and CDR2 FYNNEI. CDR3 length: 14 amino acids. V lost 7 bases, J lost 7 bases, and 14 bases lay in between. The CDR3 coding sequence is TGTGCCAGCACCACAGGACCAGGCAATTCACCCCTCCACTTT. Protein: CASTTGPGNSPLHF.

The chain couples TRBV9 to TRBJ2-2, with 11 bases fitting TRBD2. Germline V gives CDR1 SGDLS, CDR2 YYNGEE. The CDR3 runs 15 residues. The ends lost 3 bases at V and 5 bases at J; junction bases unmatched: 3. The CDR3 nucleotides are TGTGCCAGCAGCGCGACTAGCGGGACGACCGGGGAGCTGTTTTTT. Protein product: CASSATSGTTGELFF.